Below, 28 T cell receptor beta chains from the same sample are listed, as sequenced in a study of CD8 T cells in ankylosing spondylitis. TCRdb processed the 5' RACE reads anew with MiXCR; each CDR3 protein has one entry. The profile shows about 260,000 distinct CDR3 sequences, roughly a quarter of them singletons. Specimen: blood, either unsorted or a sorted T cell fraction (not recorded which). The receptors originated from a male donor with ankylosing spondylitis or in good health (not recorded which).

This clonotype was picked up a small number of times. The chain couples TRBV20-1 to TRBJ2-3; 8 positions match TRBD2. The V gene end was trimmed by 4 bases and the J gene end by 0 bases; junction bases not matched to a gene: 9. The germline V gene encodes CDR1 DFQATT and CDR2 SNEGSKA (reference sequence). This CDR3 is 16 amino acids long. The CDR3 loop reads CSATRGKRGSTDTQYF. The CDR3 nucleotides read TGCAGTGCTACCAGAGGGAAGCGGGGGAGCACAGATACGCAGTATTTT.

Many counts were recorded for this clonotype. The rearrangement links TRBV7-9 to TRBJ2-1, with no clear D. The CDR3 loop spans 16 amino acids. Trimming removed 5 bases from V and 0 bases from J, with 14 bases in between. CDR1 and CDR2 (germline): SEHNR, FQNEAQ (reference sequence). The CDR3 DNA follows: TGTGCCAGCAGCCGCAGCACCGCACACTCCTACAATGAGCAGTTCTTC. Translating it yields CASSRSTAHSYNEQFF.

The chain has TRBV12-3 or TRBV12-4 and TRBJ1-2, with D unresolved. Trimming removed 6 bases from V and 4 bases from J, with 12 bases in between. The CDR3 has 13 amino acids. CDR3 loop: CASSPGPGYGYTF. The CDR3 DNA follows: TGTGCCAGCAGCCCCGGACCCGGCTATGGCTACACCTTC.

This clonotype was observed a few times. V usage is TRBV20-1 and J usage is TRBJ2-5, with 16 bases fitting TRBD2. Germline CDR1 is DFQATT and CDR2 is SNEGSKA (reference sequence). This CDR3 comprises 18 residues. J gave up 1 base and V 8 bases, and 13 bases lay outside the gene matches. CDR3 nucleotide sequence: TGCAGTACACTCCCGGGACTAGCGGGGGGGCCGACCCAAGAGACCCAGTACTTC. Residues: CSTLPGLAGGPTQETQYF.

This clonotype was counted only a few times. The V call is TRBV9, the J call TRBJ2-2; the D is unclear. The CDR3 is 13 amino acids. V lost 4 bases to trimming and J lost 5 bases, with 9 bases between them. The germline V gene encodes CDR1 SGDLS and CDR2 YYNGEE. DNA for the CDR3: TGTGCCAGCAGCCAGGTGCCGACCGGGGAGCTGTTTTTT. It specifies CASSQVPTGELFF.

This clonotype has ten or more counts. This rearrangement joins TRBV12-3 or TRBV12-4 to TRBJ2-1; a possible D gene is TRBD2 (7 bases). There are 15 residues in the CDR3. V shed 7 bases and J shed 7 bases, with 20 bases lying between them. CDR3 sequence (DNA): TGTGCCAGCACTAGGGGGGGAGGTTCATTGAATGAGCAGTTCTTC. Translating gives CASTRGGGSLNEQFF.

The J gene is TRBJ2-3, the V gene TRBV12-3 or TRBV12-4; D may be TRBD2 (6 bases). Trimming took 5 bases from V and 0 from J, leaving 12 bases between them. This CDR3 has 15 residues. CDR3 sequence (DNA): TGTGCCAGCAGTCTCCAGCGGGTCAGCACAGATACGCAGTATTTT. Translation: CASSLQRVSTDTQYF.

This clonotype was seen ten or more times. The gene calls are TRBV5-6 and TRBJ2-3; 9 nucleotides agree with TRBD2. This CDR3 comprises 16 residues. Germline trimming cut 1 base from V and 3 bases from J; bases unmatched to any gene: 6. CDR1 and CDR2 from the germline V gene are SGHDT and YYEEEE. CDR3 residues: CASSLLRGGQTDTQYF. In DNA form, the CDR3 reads TGTGCCAGCAGCTTGTTGCGGGGGGGCCAAACAGATACGCAGTATTTT.

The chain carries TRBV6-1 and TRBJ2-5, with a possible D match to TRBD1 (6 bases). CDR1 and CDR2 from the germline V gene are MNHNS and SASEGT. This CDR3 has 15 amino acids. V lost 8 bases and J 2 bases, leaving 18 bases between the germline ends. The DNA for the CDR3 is TGTGCCAGCGACCGCGGCAGGGGCCTTCAAGAGACCCAGTACTTC. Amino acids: CASDRGRGLQETQYF.

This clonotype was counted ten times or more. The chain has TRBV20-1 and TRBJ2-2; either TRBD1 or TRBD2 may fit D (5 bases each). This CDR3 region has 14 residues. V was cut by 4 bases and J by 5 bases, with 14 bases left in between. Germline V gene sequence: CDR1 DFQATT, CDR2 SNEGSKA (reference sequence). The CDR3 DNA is TGCAGTGCTACGGGGCCCTGGGGGACCGGGGAGCTGTTTTTT. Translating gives CSATGPWGTGELFF.

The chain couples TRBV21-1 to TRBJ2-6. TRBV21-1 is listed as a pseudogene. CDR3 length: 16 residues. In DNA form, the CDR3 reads TGTGCCAGCAGCCTGCGACAGGGCCCTGGGGCCAACGTCCTGACTTTC. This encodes CASSLRQGPGANVLTF.

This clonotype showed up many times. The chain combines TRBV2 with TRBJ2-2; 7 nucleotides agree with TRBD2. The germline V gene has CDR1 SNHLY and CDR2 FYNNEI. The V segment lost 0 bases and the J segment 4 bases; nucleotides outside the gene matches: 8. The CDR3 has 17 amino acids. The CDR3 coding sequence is TGTGCCAGCAGTGAAGCTCTCGAGCGGGGAGGCACCGGGGAGCTGTTTTTT. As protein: CASSEALERGGTGELFF.

CDR3 DNA: TGTGCCAGCAGTTATCAGACAGATGCCCTCTCCGAGCAGTACTTC. Its translation: CASSYQTDALSEQYF. The V call is TRBV12-3 or TRBV12-4, the J call TRBJ2-7; possible D gene TRBD1, 5 bases. This CDR3 contains 15 residues. V lost 4 bases and J 6 bases, leaving 19 bases between the germline ends.

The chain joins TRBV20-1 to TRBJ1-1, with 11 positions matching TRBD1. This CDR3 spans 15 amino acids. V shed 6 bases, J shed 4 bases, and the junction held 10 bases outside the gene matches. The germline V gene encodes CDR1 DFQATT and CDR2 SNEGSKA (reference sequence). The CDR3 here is CSAQDRGLGSTEAFF. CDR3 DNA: TGCAGTGCCCAGGACAGGGGGCTAGGAAGCACTGAAGCTTTCTTT.

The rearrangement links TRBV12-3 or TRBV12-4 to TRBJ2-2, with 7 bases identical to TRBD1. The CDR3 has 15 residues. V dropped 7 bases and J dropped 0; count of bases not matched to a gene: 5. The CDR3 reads CASTPGQANTGELFF. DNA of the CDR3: TGTGCCAGCACGCCTGGACAGGCGAACACCGGGGAGCTGTTTTTT.

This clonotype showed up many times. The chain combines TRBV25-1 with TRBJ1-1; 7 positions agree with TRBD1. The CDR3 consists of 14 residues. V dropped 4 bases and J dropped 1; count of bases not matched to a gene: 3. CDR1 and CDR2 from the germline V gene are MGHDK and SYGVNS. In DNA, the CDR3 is TGTGCCAGCAGTGCCGCAGGGGGGAACACTGAAGCTTTCTTT. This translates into CASSAAGGNTEAFF.

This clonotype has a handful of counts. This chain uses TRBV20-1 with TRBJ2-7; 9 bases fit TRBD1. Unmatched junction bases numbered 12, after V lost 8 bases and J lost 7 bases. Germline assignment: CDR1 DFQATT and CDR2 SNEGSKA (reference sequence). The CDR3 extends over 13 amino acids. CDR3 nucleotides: TGCAGTCCTCCGGGACAGGGAACGGAAGAGCAGTACTTC. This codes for CSPPGQGTEEQYF.

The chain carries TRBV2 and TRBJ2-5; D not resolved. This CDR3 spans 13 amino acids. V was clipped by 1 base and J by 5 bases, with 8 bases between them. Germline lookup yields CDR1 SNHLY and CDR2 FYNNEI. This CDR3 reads CASSEGLFETQYF. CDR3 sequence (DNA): TGTGCCAGCAGTGAAGGTCTATTCGAGACCCAGTACTTC.

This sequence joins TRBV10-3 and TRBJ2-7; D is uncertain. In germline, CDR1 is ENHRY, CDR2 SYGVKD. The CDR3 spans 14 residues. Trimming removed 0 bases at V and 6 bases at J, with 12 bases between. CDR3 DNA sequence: TGTGCCATCAGTGAGTCTGCCCGGCTTGGCGAGCAGTACTTC. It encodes CAISESARLGEQYF.

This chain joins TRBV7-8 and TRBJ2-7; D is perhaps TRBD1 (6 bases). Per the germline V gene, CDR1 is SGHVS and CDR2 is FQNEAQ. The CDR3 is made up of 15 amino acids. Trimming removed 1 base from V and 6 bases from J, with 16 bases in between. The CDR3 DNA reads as TGTGCCAGCAGCTTAGGGGGAACAGGGCAGGTCGAGCAGTACTTC. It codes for CASSLGGTGQVEQYF.

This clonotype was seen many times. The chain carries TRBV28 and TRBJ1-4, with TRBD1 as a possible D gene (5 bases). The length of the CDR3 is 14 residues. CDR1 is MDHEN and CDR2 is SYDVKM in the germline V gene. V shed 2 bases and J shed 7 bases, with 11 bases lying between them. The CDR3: CASSLPGLGEKLFF. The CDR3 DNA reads TGTGCCAGCAGTTTACCAGGGTTGGGTGAAAAACTGTTTTTT.

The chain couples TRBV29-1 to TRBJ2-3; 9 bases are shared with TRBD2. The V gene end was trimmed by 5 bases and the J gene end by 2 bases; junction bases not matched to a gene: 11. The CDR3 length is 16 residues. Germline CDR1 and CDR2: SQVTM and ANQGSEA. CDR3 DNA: TGCAGCGTTAGGGGCAGCGGGGGGATTAACACAGATACGCAGTATTTT. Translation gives CSVRGSGGINTDTQYF.

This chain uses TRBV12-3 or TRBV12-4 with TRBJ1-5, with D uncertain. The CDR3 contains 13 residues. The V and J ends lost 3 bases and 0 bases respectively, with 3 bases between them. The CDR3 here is CASSFRSNQPQHF. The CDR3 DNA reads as TGTGCCAGCAGTTTCCGTAGCAATCAGCCCCAGCATTTT.

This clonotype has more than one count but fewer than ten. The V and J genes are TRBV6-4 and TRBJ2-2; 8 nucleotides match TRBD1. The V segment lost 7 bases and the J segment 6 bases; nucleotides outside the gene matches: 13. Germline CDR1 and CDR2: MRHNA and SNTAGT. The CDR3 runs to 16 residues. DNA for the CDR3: TGTGCCAGCAACTTCAGGGGGCTCGGTTCGGCCGGGGAGCTGTTTTTT. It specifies CASNFRGLGSAGELFF.

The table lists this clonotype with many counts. The CDR3 DNA is TGTGCCACCAGCGGGGGACCTCTTCAGTGGGGCACAGATACGCAGTATTTT. It translates to CATSGGPLQWGTDTQYF. The chain employs TRBV15 and TRBJ2-3, with D perhaps assigned TRBD1 or TRBD2 (5 bases each). The CDR3 has 17 residues. Germline CDR1 and CDR2: LNHNV and YYDKDF (reference sequence). The V end lost 5 bases, the J end lost 1 base, and 19 bases lay between the germline ends. Together with reference TRBV15 and TRBJ2-3, the CDR3 gives the full variable domain: DAMVIQNPRYQVTQFGKPVTLSCSQTLNHNVMYWYQQKSSQAPKLLFHYYDKDFNNEADTPDNFQSRRPNTSFCFLDIRSPGLGDTAMYLCATSGGPLQWGTDTQYFGPGTRLTVL.

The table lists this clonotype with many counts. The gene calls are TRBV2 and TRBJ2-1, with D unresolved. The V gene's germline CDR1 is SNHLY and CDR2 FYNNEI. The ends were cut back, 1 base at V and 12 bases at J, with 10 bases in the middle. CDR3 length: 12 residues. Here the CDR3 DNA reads TGTGCCAGCAGTGAAGAAGCATCTGGGCAGTTCTTC. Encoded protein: CASSEEASGQFF.

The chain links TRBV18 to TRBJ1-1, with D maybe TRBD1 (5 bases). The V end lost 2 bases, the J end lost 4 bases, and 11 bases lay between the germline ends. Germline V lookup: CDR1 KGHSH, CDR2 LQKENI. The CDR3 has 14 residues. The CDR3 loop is CASSPYAGSTEAFF. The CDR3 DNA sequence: TGTGCCAGCTCACCATATGCAGGGTCCACTGAAGCTTTCTTT.

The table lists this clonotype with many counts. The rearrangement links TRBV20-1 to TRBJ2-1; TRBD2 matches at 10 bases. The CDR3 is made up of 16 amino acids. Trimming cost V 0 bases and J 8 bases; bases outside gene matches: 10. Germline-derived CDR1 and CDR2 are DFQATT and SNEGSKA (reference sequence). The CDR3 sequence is CSARDVQRGGWDEQFF. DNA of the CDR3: TGCAGTGCTAGAGATGTCCAGCGGGGGGGTTGGGATGAGCAGTTCTTC.